This T cell receptor beta chain derives from a study of T cells in Graves' hyperthyroidism and ophthalmopathy. The CDR3 regions of TCR beta were amplified from RNA transcripts. When the TCR CDR3 underwent first-round RT-PCR, the HTBI primer set was used. Using its own MiXCR run on the multiplex PCR reads, TCRdb lists one record per CDR3 protein. The repertoire has hundreds of thousands of distinct CDR3 sequences, 45% of them found once; the top ten carry under 8.5%. There are many counts of this clonotype. Antigen unknown. Study observations and caveats: Blood also held most thyroid clonotypes expanded beyond 0.001.

Per germline, CDR1 MNHEY and CDR2 SMNVEV (reference sequence). The CDR3 runs to 14 residues. Trimming left V 0 bases short and J 9 bases short, with 9 bases between. This chain uses TRBV27 with TRBJ1-6; D is uncertain. Material for sequencing was peripheral blood or thyroid tissue (not recorded which). The receptor was derived from an adult man with Graves' disease, either hyperthyroidism or ophthalmopathy (not recorded which). CDR3 sequence reads: CASSLSLGPSPLHF. The CDR3 DNA is TGTGCCAGCAGTTTATCGTTAGGGCCTTCACCCCTCCACTTT.